This TCR beta chain was recorded in a study of post-analysis software for immune sequencing data. Study outcomes and limitations: Relative to controls, patients had a few TRBV segments at higher frequency, with TRBV5-6, TRBV5-1 and TRBV20-1 among these.

Built from TCR beta cDNA, the libraries had unique molecular identifiers in them. Via MiXCR, TCRdb re-called the PCR reads, giving one row per CDR3 protein. The data contain around 440,000 distinct CDR3 sequences, over 35% of them singletons. As to this clonotype: Antigen specificity is unknown.

This CDR3 has 15 amino acids. From germline, CDR1 is MGHRA and CDR2 YSYEKL. Trimming took 0 bases from V and 6 from J; bases not matched to a gene: 5. This sequence joins TRBV4-1 and TRBJ1-2; 9 bases agree with TRBD1. Sequenced input: blood. The sequence derives from a girl between 5 and 17 years old with multiple sclerosis. CDR3: CASSQEHRGLDGYTF. The CDR3 nucleotides are TGCGCCAGCAGCCAAGAGCACAGGGGGCTGGATGGCTACACCTTC.